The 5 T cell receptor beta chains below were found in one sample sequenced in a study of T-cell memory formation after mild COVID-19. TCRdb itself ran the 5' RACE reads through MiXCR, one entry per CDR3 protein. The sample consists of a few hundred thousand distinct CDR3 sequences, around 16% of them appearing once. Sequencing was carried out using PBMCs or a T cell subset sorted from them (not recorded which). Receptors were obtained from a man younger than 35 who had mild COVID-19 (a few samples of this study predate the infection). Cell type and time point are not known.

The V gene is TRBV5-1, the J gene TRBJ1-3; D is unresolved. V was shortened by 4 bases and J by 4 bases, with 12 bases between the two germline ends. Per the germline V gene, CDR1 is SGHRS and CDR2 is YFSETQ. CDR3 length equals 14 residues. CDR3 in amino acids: CASSPGRTGNTIYF. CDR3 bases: TGCGCCAGCAGCCCCGGCCGGACCGGAAACACCATATATTTT.

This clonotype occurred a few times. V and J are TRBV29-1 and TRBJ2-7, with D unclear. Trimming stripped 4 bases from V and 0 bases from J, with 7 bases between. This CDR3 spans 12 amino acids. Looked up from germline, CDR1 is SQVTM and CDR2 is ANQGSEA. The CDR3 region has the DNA TGCAGCGTTGTAGGAAGCTCCTACGAGCAGTACTTC. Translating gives CSVVGSSYEQYF.

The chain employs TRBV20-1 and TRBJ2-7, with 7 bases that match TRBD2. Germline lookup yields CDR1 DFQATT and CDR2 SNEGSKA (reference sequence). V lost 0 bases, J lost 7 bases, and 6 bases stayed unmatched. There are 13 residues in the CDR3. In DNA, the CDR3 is TGCAGTGCTAGAGAACTGGGAGGGCGAGAGCAGTACGTC. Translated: CSARELGGREQYV.

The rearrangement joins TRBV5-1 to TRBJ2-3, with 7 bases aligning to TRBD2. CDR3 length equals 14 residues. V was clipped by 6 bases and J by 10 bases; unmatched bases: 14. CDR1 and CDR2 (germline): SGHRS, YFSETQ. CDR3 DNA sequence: TGCGCCAGCACCCGGGGGGACCCGGCCACCCCGCAGTATTTT. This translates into CASTRGDPATPQYF.

The CDR3, as DNA: TGCGCCAGCAGCTTGTGGACAGGGGCGGATACGCAGTATTTT. Amino acids: CASSLWTGADTQYF. This chain uses TRBV5-1 with TRBJ2-3, with 9 nucleotides matching TRBD1. In germline, CDR1 is SGHRS, CDR2 YFSETQ. After removal of 1 base from V and 6 bases from J, the junction contained 3 bases not matched to a gene. The CDR3 has 14 residues.